The 23 T cell receptor beta chains given below trace back to one sample, sequenced in a study of cytomegalovirus exposure and HLA in healthy donors. PCR involved 60 Vbeta and 13 Jbeta primers. Some clones are missing from TCRdb's copy, which holds only in-frame ones; the method was immunoSEQ multiplex PCR. The sample has 120,000 or so clones, 75% to 85% seen once. The sample comprised PBMCs. The receptors here all came from a young man in good health and CMV-seronegative.

The rearrangement uses TRBV15 and TRBJ1-2; 9 nucleotides align to TRBD1. V gave up 3 bases and J gave up 0 bases; unmatched junction bases: 8. This CDR3 contains 17 residues. Germline V lookup: CDR1 LNHNV, CDR2 YYDKDF (reference sequence). This chain's CDR3 is CATSSPGTGIANYGYTF. The CDR3 bases are TGTGCCACCAGCAGTCCCGGGACAGGGATCGCTAACTATGGCTACACCTTC.

The chain is built from TRBV28 and TRBJ2-7; 9 bases are shared with TRBD1. The CDR3 length is 16 residues. V was pared by 3 bases and J by 1 base, with 7 bases of the junction left unmatched. Germline V CDR1 and CDR2: MDHEN, SYDVKM. The CDR3 coding sequence is TGTGCCAGCAGTTTTCGAGGGACAGGGCATTCCTACGAGCAGTACGTC. This encodes CASSFRGTGHSYEQYV.

The rearrangement links TRBV2 to TRBJ2-3; 9 positions agree with TRBD1. The CDR3 contains 15 residues. V dropped 6 bases and J dropped 3; count of bases not matched to a gene: 7. Germline CDR1 and CDR2: SNHLY and FYNNEI. The CDR3 sequence: CASRGQGMWTDTQYF. Here the CDR3 DNA reads TGTGCCAGCAGAGGACAGGGGATGTGGACAGATACGCAGTATTTT.

Of note for this clone: The junction and the germline gene differ at one end; a read error may be behind it. V is TRBV7-9 and J is TRBJ1-2, with D perhaps TRBD1 (6 bases). Germline V gene data show CDR1 as SEHNR and CDR2 as FQNEAQ (reference sequence). The CDR3 covers 14 residues. CDR3 loop: CSSSFSTGFYGYTF. In nucleotides, the CDR3 is TGTTCCAGCAGCTTCTCGACAGGTTTCTATGGCTACACCTTC.

The chain employs TRBV11-2 and TRBJ2-1; 14 bases fit TRBD2. This CDR3 region has 18 residues. The V and J ends lost 2 bases and 6 bases, in that order; junction bases with no gene match: 9. Germline V gene lookup returns CDR1 SGHAT and CDR2 FQNNGV. The chain's CDR3 is CASSLLHGTSGRSNEQFF. CDR3 nucleotides: TGTGCCAGCAGCTTACTTCACGGGACTAGCGGGAGATCCAATGAGCAGTTCTTC.

The V gene is TRBV7-8, the J gene TRBJ1-3; D unclear. Trimming left V 5 bases short and J 8 bases short, with 13 bases between. The CDR3 consists of 13 residues. From germline, CDR1 is SGHVS and CDR2 FQNEAQ. This CDR3 is CASSTSPGDTIYF. The DNA of the CDR3 is TGTGCCAGCAGCACATCCCCCGGAGACACCATATATTTT.

The V and J genes are TRBV6-5 and TRBJ2-1, with D tentatively TRBD2 (5 bases). The V end lost 0 bases, the J end lost 9 bases, and 9 bases lay between the germline ends. The CDR3 runs 13 residues. Looked up from germline, CDR1 is MNHEY and CDR2 is SVGAGI. CDR3 bases: TGTGCCAGCAGTTACTCGTTTGGAGGTGAGCAGTTCTTC. This sequence encodes CASSYSFGGEQFF.

The chain recombines TRBV6-6 with TRBJ1-1; weak D call: TRBD1 (5 bases). The CDR3 runs to 13 residues. CDR1 is MNHNY, CDR2 SVGAGI, per germline (reference sequence). The ends were cut back, 2 bases at V and 7 bases at J, with 11 bases in the middle. The CDR3 nucleotides read TGTGCCAGCAGTTACGCGATGACAGATGAAGCTTTCTTT. It encodes CASSYAMTDEAFF.

Remarks on this clone: The sample contains more than one DNA sequence encoding this CDR3. The V call is TRBV7-9, the J call TRBJ2-7; a possible D gene is TRBD2 (6 bases). The CDR3 has 13 residues. Looked up from germline, CDR1 is SEHNR and CDR2 is FQNEAQ (reference sequence). Trimming removed 1 base at V and 4 bases at J, with 8 bases between. Here the CDR3 reads CASSLGAGYEQYF. CDR3 DNA sequence: TGTGCCAGCAGCTTAGGGGCGGGGTACGAGCAGTACTTC.

With respect to this clone: At one of its ends the junction is not consistent with the germline gene, which may arise from a read error. The CDR3 coding sequence is TGTGCTAGCAGCACCAGGACAGGGCCGGCGACCCAGTACTTC. It is translated as CASSTRTGPATQYF. V is TRBV7-7 and J is TRBJ2-5; 8 bases agree with TRBD1. There are 14 residues in the CDR3. Germline V gives CDR1 SSHAT, CDR2 FNYEAQ (reference sequence).

CDR3 region: CASSWRDRAGTGELFF. In DNA, the CDR3 is TGCGCCAGCAGCTGGAGGGACAGGGCGGGGACCGGGGAGCTGTTTTTT. The J gene is TRBJ2-2, the V gene TRBV5-1, with 9 bases that match TRBD1. Trimming at V came to 3 bases and at J to 5 bases, leaving 8 bases not matched to a gene. CDR1 is SGHRS, CDR2 YFSETQ, per germline. The CDR3 runs 16 residues.

This chain uses TRBV2 with TRBJ2-3, with 7 bases lining up with TRBD1. The CDR3 runs to 11 residues. Trimming at V came to 8 bases and at J to 10 bases, leaving 6 bases not matched to a gene. Germline CDR1 and CDR2: SNHLY and FYNNEI. The CDR3 DNA sequence: TGTGCCAGCCTCCGGGACAGTGCGCAGTATTTT. As protein: CASLRDSAQYF.

The chain links TRBV7-9 to TRBJ2-2, with 7 bases that match TRBD2. The CDR3 spans 17 residues. Looked up from germline, CDR1 is SEHNR and CDR2 is FQNEAQ (reference sequence). V trimming: 4 bases; J trimming: 7 bases; junction bases outside the gene matches: 15. The CDR3 coding sequence is TGTGCCAGCAGCTCGGTGAAGGTGGGACTATTCGTCGGGGAGCTGTTTTTT. Its translation is CASSSVKVGLFVGELFF.

This clone occurred a few times. The chain combines TRBV5-1 with TRBJ1-1, with D possibly being TRBD1 (5 bases). The CDR3 sequence is 11 residues long. CDR1 is SGHRS and CDR2 is YFSETQ in the germline V gene. The V and J ends lost 1 base and 8 bases respectively, with 6 bases between them. CDR3 in amino acids: CASSLTGEAFF. The CDR3 nucleotides read TGCGCCAGCAGCTTGACAGGCGAAGCTTTCTTT. The full variable domain, in which reference TRBV5-1 and TRBJ1-1 provide the parts outside the CDR3, is KAGVTQTPRYLIKTRGQQVTLSCSPISGHRSVSWYQQTPGQGLQFLFEYFSETQRNKGNFPGRFSGRQFSNSRSEMNVSTLELGDSALYLCASSLTGEAFFGQGTRLTVV.

J is TRBJ1-2 and V is TRBV5-4; 7 bases are shared with TRBD1. V was clipped by 10 bases and J by 6 bases; unmatched bases: 9. CDR3 size: 12 residues. Germline assignment: CDR1 SGHNT and CDR2 YYREEE (reference sequence). CDR3 protein: CAGSTGNDGYTF. For the CDR3, the DNA is TGTGCCGGATCGACAGGGAATGATGGCTACACCTTC. The full variable domain, with the rest looked up from reference TRBV5-4 and TRBJ1-2, is ETGVTQSPTHLIKTRGQQVTLRCSSQSGHNTVSWYQQALGQGPQFIFQYYREEENGRGNFPPRFSGLQFPNYSSELNVNALELDDSALYLCAGSTGNDGYTFGSGTRLTVV.

The chain carries TRBV30 and TRBJ2-1; 7 bases map to TRBD2. This CDR3 has 13 residues. V lost 5 bases to trimming and J lost 2 bases; unmatched junction nucleotides: 3. CDR1 and CDR2 from the germline V gene are GTSNPN and SVGIG (reference sequence). CDR3 sequence (DNA): TGTGCCTGGTCAGCGGGACCCTACAATGAGCAGTTCTTC. This encodes CAWSAGPYNEQFF.

The table lists this clone with a count of one. This chain connects TRBV4-3 to TRBJ2-1; D is possibly TRBD2 (6 bases). With 0 bases removed from V and 8 bases from J, the gap between germline ends came to 17 bases. Germline lookup yields CDR1 LGHNA and CDR2 YSLEER. The CDR3 totals 16 residues. CDR3 amino acids: CASSQDASGLMDEQFF. Here the CDR3 DNA reads TGCGCCAGCAGCCAAGATGCCAGCGGGCTAATGGATGAGCAGTTCTTC.

The chain carries TRBV5-1 and TRBJ2-1; the match to TRBD2 covers 9 bases. Germline CDR1 is SGHRS and CDR2 is YFSETQ. J was trimmed by 0 bases and V by 0 bases; bases with no gene match: 1. The CDR3 length is 16 residues. The DNA of the CDR3 is TGCGCCAGCAGCTTGGTTAGCGGGAGCTCCTACAATGAGCAGTTCTTC. It translates to CASSLVSGSSYNEQFF. The full variable domain, in which reference TRBV5-1 and TRBJ2-1 provide the parts outside the CDR3, is KAGVTQTPRYLIKTRGQQVTLSCSPISGHRSVSWYQQTPGQGLQFLFEYFSETQRNKGNFPGRFSGRQFSNSRSEMNVSTLELGDSALYLCASSLVSGSSYNEQFFGPGTRLTVL.

The chain combines TRBV11-2 with TRBJ1-4; a possible D gene is TRBD1 (6 bases). Germline V CDR1 and CDR2: SGHAT, FQNNGV. With 2 bases removed from V and 3 bases from J, the gap between germline ends came to 10 bases. This CDR3 has 15 amino acids. CDR3 in DNA: TGTGCCAGCAGCTTAATAGGGGGTTCTAATGAAAAACTGTTTTTT. Translating it yields CASSLIGGSNEKLFF.

The J gene is TRBJ1-2, the V gene TRBV30, with D uncertain. Deletions cut 5 bases from V and 1 base from J, with 5 bases between. The germline V gene has CDR1 GTSNPN and CDR2 SVGIG (reference sequence). CDR3 length equals 11 residues. The CDR3 loop is CAWGLNYGYTF. CDR3 DNA sequence: TGTGCCTGGGGCCTTAACTATGGCTACACCTTC.

The chain employs TRBV7-2 and TRBJ2-2, with a weak D call TRBD1 (5 bases). Trimming shortened V by 5 bases and J by 10 bases, and 17 bases separated the two germline ends. Germline V gene lookup returns CDR1 SGHTA and CDR2 FQGNSA. The CDR3 contains 14 residues. CDR3: CASSPPAGKEELFF. The CDR3 DNA reads as TGTGCCAGCAGCCCCCCCGCAGGGAAGGAGGAGCTGTTTTTT.

The chain links TRBV6-5 to TRBJ1-3; no firm D call. CDR1 is MNHEY, CDR2 SVGAGI, per germline. Trimming took 4 bases from V and 1 from J, leaving 5 bases between them. The CDR3 covers 13 residues. This CDR3 reads CASSWASGNTIYF. The CDR3 nucleotides are TGTGCCAGCAGTTGGGCGTCTGGAAACACCATATATTTT.

Only a few counts were recorded for this clone. The chain has TRBV4-1 and TRBJ2-1, with a possible D match to TRBD1 (5 bases). V was clipped by 1 base and J by 5 bases, with 15 bases between them. The CDR3 runs 16 residues. CDR1 is MGHRA, CDR2 YSYEKL, per germline. The CDR3 DNA follows: TGCGCCAGCAGCCAAGTATTCAGGGAAAGTAACAATGAGCAGTTCTTC. It is translated as CASSQVFRESNNEQFF.